Following are 5 T cell receptor beta chains from one sample sequenced in a study of cytomegalovirus exposure and HLA in healthy donors listed by TCRdb under 2017. Library construction relied on the immunoSEQ multiplex PCR assay. For the multiplex PCR, a mixture combining 60 forward primers for TCR Vbeta segments and 13 reverse primers for TCR Jbeta segments was used. Held by TCRdb, this immuneACCESS table contains in-frame sequences only and omits some clones. Under half of the omission traces to an unresolved V gene where checked; the cause of the rest is unknown. The table for this sample lists 140,000 to 150,000 clones. Clones ranked in the top ten supply around 1.5% of the sample. Sample: PBMCs. The source is a woman between 50 and 59 years old in good health and CMV-seronegative.

V is TRBV11-3 and J is TRBJ2-7, with 9 nucleotides matching TRBD1. V trimming: 5 bases; J trimming: 3 bases; junction bases outside the gene matches: 20. Germline V CDR1 and CDR2: SGHNT, YENEEA. This CDR3 has 19 residues. CDR3 residues: CASSGTGEQGAKFFYEQYF. In nucleotides, the CDR3 is TGTGCCAGCAGCGGAACCGGGGAACAGGGGGCGAAATTCTTCTACGAGCAGTACTTC.

This rearrangement joins TRBV11-3 to TRBJ1-1; no clear D. CDR3 length: 13 amino acids. Germline CDR1 is SGHNT and CDR2 is YENEEA. The ends were cut back, 5 bases at V and 5 bases at J, with 12 bases in the middle. The CDR3 DNA reads TGTGCCAGCAGCCGCCAGGTTGGGACTGAAGCTTTCTTT. Translation: CASSRQVGTEAFF.

The rearrangement joins TRBV5-1 to TRBJ2-3; tentative D call: TRBD2 (5 bases). The CDR3 has 13 amino acids. Trimming left V 4 bases short and J 6 bases short, with 12 bases between. Germline V gene lookup returns CDR1 SGHRS and CDR2 YFSETQ. CDR3 loop: CASSADSPDTQYF. CDR3 sequence (DNA): TGCGCCAGCAGCGCGGACTCGCCGGATACGCAGTATTTT. The full variable domain, in which reference TRBV5-1 and TRBJ2-3 provide the parts outside the CDR3, is KAGVTQTPRYLIKTRGQQVTLSCSPISGHRSVSWYQQTPGQGLQFLFEYFSETQRNKGNFPGRFSGRQFSNSRSEMNVSTLELGDSALYLCASSADSPDTQYFGPGTRLTVL.

The J gene is TRBJ2-7, the V gene TRBV4-1; 7 bases fit TRBD2. The CDR3 is 14 residues long. The germline gives CDR1 MGHRA, CDR2 YSYEKL. V was clipped by 3 bases and J by 1 base; unmatched bases: 3. The DNA for the CDR3 is TGCGCCAGCAGCCAGGGGGGAGGGTCCTACGAGCAGTACTTC. Its protein product is CASSQGGGSYEQYF.

The chain recombines TRBV10-1 with TRBJ2-7, with 9 nucleotides matching TRBD2. The germline CDR1 and CDR2 sequences are WNHNN and SYGVQD (reference sequence). The CDR3 is made up of 15 amino acids. V gave up 0 bases and J gave up 7 bases; unmatched junction bases: 7. The CDR3 reads CASSESRAGGEEQYF. The CDR3 DNA reads as TGCGCCAGCAGTGAGTCCAGAGCGGGAGGAGAAGAGCAGTACTTC.